The clone carrying this T cell receptor (beta chain) was seen a handful of times. This entry comes from a study of blood T cell repertoires in COVID-19. Looking at the study overall: Italy, Spain and the United States were the sources of the convalescent and acute COVID-19 samples. Sample material is recorded as cDNA or gDNA derived from T cells, B-cell-depleted T cells, or PBMCs.

CDR1 and CDR2 (germline): SGHRS, YFSETQ. With 4 bases removed from V and 1 base from J, the gap between germline ends came to 14 bases. This CDR3 has 15 amino acids. As processed by the authors: From reference gene primer amplification, estimates of nucleated cell counts were derived. Sequencing used immunoSEQ multiplex PCR; TCRdb keeps in-frame clones, though not all of them. That table supplies the V and J calls and clone size; D and trimming were determined from the DNA. The sample lists over 40,000 clones, 84% occurring once. Sequencing used peripheral blood. The rearrangement joins TRBV5-1 to TRBJ1-1; TRBD1 might be the D (6 bases). The receptor was derived from a human donor in a cohort sampled during active COVID-19. DNA for the CDR3: TGCGCCAGCAGCCCCGGGGGGGGCGCGAACACTGAAGCTTTCTTT. As protein: CASSPGGGANTEAFF.